A single sample gave rise to the 26 T cell receptor beta chains below, sequenced in a study of identical twins. TCRdb recomputed calls from the 5' RACE reads with MiXCR, one row per CDR3 protein. The sample includes just over 450,000 distinct CDR3 sequences, 12% to 15% of them seen just once. These data were also reused for a study on yellow fever vaccine responses in identical twins.

Source material: CD4+ T cells sorted from blood. The receptors originated from a woman in her late teens or twenties in good health.

This clonotype has only a few counts. This rearrangement joins TRBV7-9 to TRBJ2-3, with 12 bases that match TRBD2. Per the germline V gene, CDR1 is SEHNR and CDR2 is FQNEAQ (reference sequence). The V segment lost 5 bases and the J segment 5 bases; nucleotides outside the gene matches: 11. The CDR3 loop spans 17 amino acids. The CDR3 sequence: CASSPHRTSGTEDTQYF. The CDR3 DNA follows: TGTGCCAGCAGCCCTCACCGGACTAGCGGGACTGAAGATACGCAGTATTTT.

V and J are TRBV18 and TRBJ2-7; 9 bases line up with TRBD2. The V gene's germline CDR1 is KGHSH and CDR2 LQKENI. The V gene end was trimmed by 3 bases and the J gene end by 2 bases; junction bases not matched to a gene: 8. The CDR3 contains 16 residues. For the CDR3, the DNA is TGTGCCAGCTCACCTTTTCTAGCGGGGATCACCTACGAGCAGTACTTC. The encoded protein is CASSPFLAGITYEQYF.

This clonotype was detected only a few times. The genes are TRBV5-6 and TRBJ2-3, with D unresolved. CDR3 length: 15 amino acids. V gave up 0 bases and J gave up 1 base, with 9 bases separating them. Germline V gene data show CDR1 as SGHDT and CDR2 as YYEEEE. CDR3 amino acids: CASSLALKRTDTQYF. As DNA, the CDR3 is TGTGCCAGCAGCTTGGCCCTGAAACGCACAGATACGCAGTATTTT.

J is TRBJ2-5 and V is TRBV7-8; TRBD1 might be the D (6 bases). There are 16 residues in the CDR3. Trimming took 5 bases from V and 1 from J, leaving 17 bases between them. Germline CDR1 is SGHVS and CDR2 is FQNEAQ. The CDR3 reads CASSTEPGHVQETQYF. In DNA, the CDR3 is TGTGCCAGCAGCACAGAACCGGGACACGTCCAAGAGACCCAGTACTTC.

This clonotype was observed a handful of times. The chain has TRBV18 and TRBJ2-1; tentative D call: TRBD1 (7 bases). In germline, CDR1 is KGHSH, CDR2 LQKENI. This CDR3 spans 13 amino acids. Trimming removed 5 bases from V and 8 bases from J, with 13 bases in between. The CDR3 sequence is CASSGDREDEQFF. The CDR3 bases are TGTGCCAGCTCAGGCGACAGGGAGGATGAGCAGTTCTTC.

This clonotype was counted only a few times. The V and J genes are TRBV18 and TRBJ2-2; 10 bases map to TRBD1. The CDR3 runs 15 residues. Looked up from germline, CDR1 is KGHSH and CDR2 is LQKENI. The V gene end was trimmed by 3 bases and the J gene end by 5 bases; junction bases not matched to a gene: 3. As DNA, the CDR3 is TGTGCCAGCTCACCGACAGGGGGCTCGACCGGGGAGCTGTTTTTT. Its protein product is CASSPTGGSTGELFF.

In DNA, the CDR3 is TGCAGTGCCCGACTAGCGGGAAGCGCAGATACGCAGTATTTT. It encodes CSARLAGSADTQYF. V and J are TRBV20-1 and TRBJ2-3; 11 nucleotides line up with TRBD2. The V and J ends lost 6 bases and 4 bases, in that order; junction bases with no gene match: 6. This CDR3 comprises 14 residues. Germline CDR1 and CDR2: DFQATT and SNEGSKA (reference sequence).

This chain joins TRBV7-9 and TRBJ1-4, with D hard to call. This CDR3 contains 12 residues. Germline assignment: CDR1 SEHNR and CDR2 FQNEAQ (reference sequence). V was clipped by 3 bases and J by 7 bases, with 6 bases between them. CDR3 nucleotides: TGTGCCAGCAGCTTTTTACTTGAAAAACTGTTTTTT. It codes for CASSFLLEKLFF.

V is TRBV3-1 and J is TRBJ2-1, with 7 positions matching TRBD2. This CDR3 is 14 amino acids long. CDR1 is LGHDT, CDR2 YNNKEL, per germline (reference sequence). V shed 7 bases, J shed 7 bases, and the junction held 10 bases outside the gene matches. CDR3: CASTKTGGSNEQFF. For the CDR3, the DNA is TGTGCCAGCACCAAAACGGGCGGGAGTAATGAGCAGTTCTTC.

This clonotype has at least ten counts. The chain recombines TRBV2 with TRBJ2-7, with no clear D. V lost 4 bases to trimming and J lost 3 bases, with 7 bases between them. The length of the CDR3 is 12 residues. Germline CDR1 SNHLY, CDR2 FYNNEI. CDR3 coding DNA: TGTGCCAGCAGTGGGCAGAACTACGAGCAGTACTTC. Translated: CASSGQNYEQYF.

The chain combines TRBV7-9 with TRBJ2-3, with TRBD2 matching over 16 bases. Looked up from germline, CDR1 is SEHNR and CDR2 is FQNEAQ (reference sequence). This CDR3 spans 17 amino acids. V lost 5 bases, J lost 3 bases, and 5 bases stayed unmatched. The CDR3 DNA follows: TGTGCCAGCAGCCCAGGGACTAGCGGGAGGGCGACAGATACGCAGTATTTT. It codes for CASSPGTSGRATDTQYF.

In its sample, this clonotype was seen a few times. V and J are TRBV2 and TRBJ1-5; 8 bases are a match to TRBD1. After removal of 6 bases from V and 6 bases from J, the junction contained 7 bases not matched to a gene. Germline V gene sequence: CDR1 SNHLY, CDR2 FYNNEI. The CDR3 length is 14 residues. The CDR3 nucleotides are TGTGCCAGCAGCGATGACAGGGGAGGTCAGCCCCAGCATTTT. Protein: CASSDDRGGQPQHF. The variable domain in full, completed from reference TRBV2 and TRBJ1-5, reads EPEVTQTPSHQVTQMGQEVILRCVPISNHLYFYWYRQILGQKVEFLVSFYNNEISEKSEIFDDQFSVERPDGSNFTLKIRSTKLEDSAMYFCASSDDRGGQPQHFGDGTRLSIL.

The table lists this clonotype with many counts. The chain uses TRBV5-1 and TRBJ2-4; D is possibly TRBD1 (6 bases). The CDR3 sequence is 13 residues long. The germline V gene encodes CDR1 SGHRS and CDR2 YFSETQ. Trimming removed 4 bases at V and 7 bases at J, with 12 bases between. CDR3 sequence: CASSPGQGNIQYF. CDR3 DNA: TGCGCCAGCAGCCCCGGGCAGGGGAACATTCAGTACTTC.

This clonotype was found many times. The chain couples TRBV12-3 or TRBV12-4 to TRBJ2-3; D may match TRBD1 or TRBD2 (6 bases each). Trimming stripped 2 bases from V and 3 bases from J, with 12 bases between. The length of the CDR3 is 15 residues. In DNA, the CDR3 is TGTGCCAGCAGTTTACAGGGGAGCGGGACAGATACGCAGTATTTT. It translates to CASSLQGSGTDTQYF.

The rearrangement joins TRBV6-2 or TRBV6-3 to TRBJ2-1, with D unclear. This CDR3 has 13 residues. Germline-derived CDR1 and CDR2 are MNHEY and SVGEGT. Trimming shortened V by 1 base and J by 6 bases, and 7 bases separated the two germline ends. CDR3 nucleotide sequence: TGTGCCAGCAGTTACTATCCCTCCAATGAGCAGTTCTTC. Translation: CASSYYPSNEQFF.

This sequence joins TRBV7-9 and TRBJ2-7; 7 positions match TRBD1. This CDR3 is 14 amino acids long. Germline V CDR1 and CDR2: SEHNR, FQNEAQ (reference sequence). J gave up 1 base and V 4 bases, and 4 bases lay outside the gene matches. Written as DNA, the CDR3 is TGTGCCAGCAGCTACGGGACAGCTTCCTACGAGCAGTACTTC. Its protein is CASSYGTASYEQYF.

This clonotype was found a few times. The chain recombines TRBV5-1 with TRBJ2-5, with a tentative D call TRBD2 (6 bases). V lost 0 bases and J lost 4, with 16 bases in between. Germline V gene lookup returns CDR1 SGHRS and CDR2 YFSETQ. The length of the CDR3 is 16 residues. CDR3 nucleotides: TGCGCCAGCAGCTTGGGTCCAGGAGGGCGGGGAGAGACCCAGTACTTC. Its protein is CASSLGPGGRGETQYF. The whole variable domain, remainder taken from reference TRBV5-1 and TRBJ2-5, is KAGVTQTPRYLIKTRGQQVTLSCSPISGHRSVSWYQQTPGQGLQFLFEYFSETQRNKGNFPGRFSGRQFSNSRSEMNVSTLELGDSALYLCASSLGPGGRGETQYFGPGTRLLVL.

This clonotype came up many times. This chain joins TRBV5-8 and TRBJ2-7; TRBD1 aligns across 7 bases. CDR3 length equals 15 residues. J lost 4 bases, V lost 4 bases, and 11 bases had no gene match. The germline CDR1 and CDR2 sequences are SGHTS and YDEGEE. The CDR3 bases are TGTGCCAGCAGCCCTAGAGGGGGACAGCTATACGAGCAGTACTTC. Its translation is CASSPRGGQLYEQYF.

J is TRBJ2-5 and V is TRBV5-1; TRBD2 agrees at 14 bases. Germline V gene data show CDR1 as SGHRS and CDR2 as YFSETQ. V lost 0 bases to trimming and J lost 1 base; unmatched junction nucleotides: 5. There are 18 residues in the CDR3. CDR3 region: CASSLGGTSGSGQETQYF. CDR3 DNA: TGCGCCAGCAGCTTGGGCGGGACTAGCGGGAGCGGCCAAGAGACCCAGTACTTC.

Only a few counts were recorded for this clonotype. This chain connects TRBV29-1 to TRBJ2-7; TRBD2 agrees at 7 bases. In germline, CDR1 is SQVTM, CDR2 ANQGSEA. The length of the CDR3 is 15 residues. The V and J ends lost 0 bases and 0 bases, in that order; junction bases with no gene match: 5. CDR3 sequence (DNA): TGCAGCGTTGAAGATGCAGCGGGAAGCTCCTACGAGCAGTACTTC. Amino acid sequence: CSVEDAAGSSYEQYF.

The rearrangement uses TRBV11-1 and TRBJ2-3; D may be TRBD2 (6 bases). Germline assignment: CDR1 SGHAT and CDR2 FQDESV (reference sequence). CDR3 length equals 20 residues. V was cut by 1 base and J by 0 bases, with 23 bases left in between. The CDR3 is CASSLGSGRGGATSTDTQYF. The CDR3 DNA follows: TGTGCCAGCAGCTTAGGGTCTGGACGTGGCGGGGCCACTAGCACAGATACGCAGTATTTT. The whole variable domain, filled in from reference TRBV11-1 and TRBJ2-3, reads EAEVAQSPRYKITEKSQAVAFWCDPISGHATLYWYRQILGQGPELLVQFQDESVVDDSQLPKDRFSAERLKGVDSTLKIQPAELGDSAMYLCASSLGSGRGGATSTDTQYFGPGTRLTVL.

This clonotype has more than one count but fewer than ten. V usage is TRBV7-6 and J usage is TRBJ2-3; D not resolved. In germline, CDR1 is SGHVS, CDR2 FNYEAQ. CDR3 length equals 14 residues. Trimming left V 4 bases short and J 6 bases short, with 14 bases between. The CDR3: CASSSRPPGDTQYF. DNA for the CDR3: TGTGCCAGCAGCTCCCGACCCCCTGGCGATACGCAGTATTTT.

This chain links TRBV20-1 with TRBJ2-1; 8 bases are shared with TRBD2. CDR1 is DFQATT and CDR2 is SNEGSKA in the germline V gene (reference sequence). CDR3 length: 15 residues. The V gene end was trimmed by 2 bases and the J gene end by 4 bases; junction bases not matched to a gene: 7. CDR3 coding DNA: TGCAGTGCTAGACCCCCCGGGAGGGTGTACAATGAGCAGTTCTTC. It specifies CSARPPGRVYNEQFF.

This clonotype occurred many times. The chain couples TRBV4-1 to TRBJ2-2, with TRBD1 matching over 7 bases. The J segment lost 4 bases and the V segment lost 4 bases, leaving 6 bases of the junction unmatched. The CDR3 length is 15 residues. Germline loops: CDR1 MGHRA, CDR2 YSYEKL. CDR3 in DNA: TGCGCCAGCAGCCCTCGACAGGGTAGCACCGGGGAGCTGTTTTTT. This sequence encodes CASSPRQGSTGELFF.

The chain employs TRBV28 and TRBJ2-1; D might be TRBD2 (6 bases). The CDR3 spans 16 residues. With 5 bases removed from V and 5 bases from J, the gap between germline ends came to 19 bases. CDR1 is MDHEN, CDR2 SYDVKM, per germline. This chain's CDR3 is CASSPPGAGLNNEQFF. CDR3 bases: TGTGCCAGCAGTCCACCCGGGGCGGGGCTGAACAATGAGCAGTTCTTC.

J is TRBJ2-7 and V is TRBV18, with D uncertain. Trimming removed 3 bases from V and 0 bases from J, with 15 bases in between. Germline V lookup: CDR1 KGHSH, CDR2 LQKENI. The CDR3 is 16 amino acids. Here the CDR3 reads CASSPRLRVNSYEQYF. The CDR3 region has the DNA TGTGCCAGCTCACCGCGTCTCCGGGTTAACTCCTACGAGCAGTACTTC.